The next 10 T cell receptor beta chains were all read from a single sample in a study of chemoradiotherapy in HPV16-positive cancers. Profiling relied on immunoSEQ multiplex PCR, and the TCRdb table lists in-frame clones only, not all of them. The sample has approximately 9,700 clones, 65% to 80% seen once. The sequencing here drew on tumor tissue, taken from a patient who underwent chemoradiotherapy. The receptors derive from a human donor with HPV-associated anogenital cancer.

The rearrangement links TRBV14 to TRBJ1-1; 7 nucleotides line up with TRBD1. This CDR3 is 15 amino acids long. J lost 3 bases, V lost 4 bases, and 8 bases had no gene match. Per the germline V gene, CDR1 is SGHDN and CDR2 is FVKESK. The CDR3 loop reads CASSLRQGRDTEAFF. CDR3 nucleotides: TGTGCCAGCAGCCTTCGACAGGGTCGGGACACTGAAGCTTTCTTT. Using reference TRBV14 and TRBJ1-1 for the parts outside the CDR3, the full variable domain is EAGVTQFPSHSVIEKGQTVTLRCDPISGHDNLYWYRRVMGKEIKFLLHFVKESKQDESGMPNNRFLAERTGGTYSTLKVQPAELEDSGVYFCASSLRQGRDTEAFFGQGTRLTVV.

The chain is built from TRBV11-2 and TRBJ1-5; 7 bases line up with TRBD1. The CDR3 is 14 amino acids. The V and J ends lost 6 bases and 4 bases, in that order; junction bases with no gene match: 6. In germline, CDR1 is SGHAT, CDR2 FQNNGV. The CDR3 region has the DNA TGTGCCAGCAGTAACCCGGGACAGAATCAGCCCCAGCATTTT. Amino acid sequence: CASSNPGQNQPQHF.

The chain joins TRBV11-2 to TRBJ2-6; possibly TRBD1 for D (6 bases). V was pared by 5 bases and J by 4 bases, with 15 bases between. The V gene's germline CDR1 is SGHAT and CDR2 FQNNGV. This CDR3 spans 16 amino acids. The DNA for the CDR3 is TGTGCCAGCAGCCCTCACAGGGCATCAGGGGCCAACGTCCTGACTTTC. It codes for CASSPHRASGANVLTF. Full variable domain (missing parts from reference TRBV11-2 and TRBJ2-6): EAGVAQSPRYKIIEKRQSVAFWCNPISGHATLYWYQQILGQGPKLLIQFQNNGVVDDSQLPKDRFSAERLKGVDSTLKIQPAKLEDSAVYLCASSPHRASGANVLTFGAGSRLTVL.

This clone ranks as medium-sized. The chain links TRBV7-9 to TRBJ2-7, with D possibly TRBD1 on 5 matching bases. This CDR3 has 15 residues. Trimming took 4 bases from V and 2 from J, leaving 15 bases between them. Germline CDR1 is SEHNR and CDR2 is FQNEAQ (reference sequence). The CDR3 here is CASSSVSDSPYEQYF. In DNA, the CDR3 is TGTGCCAGCAGCTCAGTTTCTGACAGCCCCTACGAGCAGTACTTC.

This clone was seen a single time. The rearrangement uses TRBV5-1 and TRBJ1-1; D perhaps matches TRBD1 (5 bases). Germline V gene lookup returns CDR1 SGHRS and CDR2 YFSETQ. The CDR3 runs 15 residues. Trimming removed 7 bases from V and 0 bases from J, with 16 bases in between. The CDR3, as DNA: TGCGCCAGCGGAAGGGGCGGCCTCTTGAACACTGAAGCTTTCTTT. It translates to CASGRGGLLNTEAFF.

This clone was seen a few times. The genes are TRBV6-5 and TRBJ1-5; D is ambiguous. Germline V gene sequence: CDR1 MNHEY, CDR2 SVGAGI. The V end lost 4 bases, the J end lost 9 bases, and 10 bases lay between the germline ends. This CDR3 contains 12 residues. The CDR3: CASSSPRLPQHF. CDR3 sequence (DNA): TGTGCCAGCAGTTCTCCTCGTCTGCCCCAGCATTTT.

V gene TRBV28 combines with J gene TRBJ2-2, with D unclear. The V end was cut by 5 bases, the J end by 0 bases, with 7 bases between. Germline-derived CDR1 and CDR2 are MDHEN and SYDVKM. This CDR3 has 14 residues. CDR3 amino acids: CASSPHSNTGELFF. The CDR3 DNA follows: TGTGCCAGCAGTCCCCACTCGAACACCGGGGAGCTGTTTTTT. The entire variable domain, with the rest obtained from reference TRBV28 and TRBJ2-2, is as follows: DVKVTQSSRYLVKRTGEKVFLECVQDMDHENMFWYRQDPGLGLRLIYFSYDVKMKEKGDIPEGYSVSREKKERFSLILESASTNQTSMYLCASSPHSNTGELFFGEGSRLTVL.

The rearrangement joins TRBV7-9 to TRBJ2-7; D may be TRBD1 (5 bases). The germline V and J ends were trimmed by 5 bases and 3 bases, with 17 bases remaining between them. Looked up from germline, CDR1 is SEHNR and CDR2 is FQNEAQ (reference sequence). This CDR3 contains 15 residues. The CDR3 nucleotides read TGTGCCAGCAGCCCTATAGTAGGGGCAATCTACGAGCAGTACTTC. Translation gives CASSPIVGAIYEQYF.

The chain is built from TRBV7-3 and TRBJ1-2; no firm D call. In germline, CDR1 is SGHTA, CDR2 FQGTGA. CDR3 length: 14 amino acids. Trimming took 5 bases from V and 8 from J, leaving 18 bases between them. The CDR3 sequence is CASSPGPSTGGYTF. The CDR3 nucleotides read TGTGCCAGCAGCCCCGGACCCTCAACGGGAGGCTACACCTTC.

The chain joins TRBV4-1 to TRBJ2-5; the match to TRBD2 covers 10 bases. This CDR3 contains 16 residues. CDR1 is MGHRA, CDR2 YSYEKL, per germline. Trimming cost V 1 base and J 1 base; bases outside gene matches: 3. The CDR3 reads CASSQGSSGGQETQYF. CDR3 DNA sequence: TGCGCCAGCAGCCAAGGGTCTAGCGGGGGCCAAGAGACCCAGTACTTC.